Here is one T cell receptor beta chain with its context. Data came from immunoSEQ multiplex PCR; TCRdb stores just in-frame clones and leaves some out. The repertoire has about 13,000 clones, almost 90% of them found once; the top ten carry approximately 12%. These data belong to a study of T cell changes during pregnancy in multiple sclerosis. V dropped 4 bases and J dropped 2; count of bases not matched to a gene: 3. This CDR3 is built from 15 residues. Germline V lookup: CDR1 LGHNA, CDR2 YNFKEQ. This TCR was recovered from a female donor in good health, enrolled as a control in a pregnancy study. This sample comprised CD8+ T cells from peripheral blood mononuclear cells, obtained after pregnancy. The rearrangement uses TRBV4-2 and TRBJ2-3, with 10 bases lining up with TRBD2. DNA for the CDR3: TGTGCCAGCAGCCTTGGACTAGCGGCCACAGATACGCAGTATTTT. This sequence encodes CASSLGLAATDTQYF.